These 3 T cell receptor beta chains were sequenced from one sample in a study of control samples from healthy donors and cancer patients. TCRdb's copy holds only in-frame clones and misses some; the assay was immunoSEQ multiplex PCR. The sample includes about 100,000 clones, 80% to 90% seen only once; the top ten take approximately 14%. The sample was blood. The source of these receptors is a man under 40 in good health.

This sequence joins TRBV5-8 and TRBJ2-1; tentative D call: TRBD2 (5 bases). Between the trimmed V and J ends, which lost 1 base and 3 bases, there was a span of 11 bases. The V gene's germline CDR1 is SGHTS and CDR2 YDEGEE. The CDR3 extends over 15 amino acids. The CDR3 region is CASSLLGGVYNEQFF. The CDR3 DNA follows: TGTGCCAGCAGCTTGTTAGGAGGTGTCTACAATGAGCAGTTCTTC.

This clone came up once. The chain carries TRBV30 and TRBJ1-5; D gene unclear. The CDR3 has 13 residues. In germline, CDR1 is GTSNPN, CDR2 SVGIG (reference sequence). With 0 bases removed from V and 5 bases from J, the gap between germline ends came to 8 bases. The CDR3 here is CAWSVRRDQPQHF. CDR3 sequence (DNA): TGTGCCTGGAGTGTACGGCGGGATCAGCCCCAGCATTTT.

This chain connects TRBV12-5 to TRBJ2-6, with 9 nucleotides matching TRBD1. This CDR3 region has 17 residues. V was pared by 3 bases and J by 1 base, with 4 bases of the junction left unmatched. Per the germline V gene, CDR1 is LGHNT and CDR2 is FRNRAP. CDR3: CASGFGTGTSGANVLTF. CDR3 DNA sequence: TGTGCTAGTGGTTTTGGGACAGGGACATCTGGGGCCAACGTCCTGACTTTC. Variable domain in full (rest from reference TRBV12-5 and TRBJ2-6): DARVTQTPRHKVTEMGQEVTMRCQPILGHNTVFWYRQTMMQGLELLAYFRNRAPLDDSGMPKDRFSAEMPDATLATLKIQPSEPRDSAVYFCASGFGTGTSGANVLTFGAGSRLTVL.